The rows below give T cell receptor beta chains drawn from one sample of a study of cytomegalovirus exposure and HLA in healthy donors. Assay: immunoSEQ multiplex PCR; the TCRdb copy retains only in-frame clones and omits some. The repertoire holds 100,000 to 150,000 clones, with approximately 87% as singletons. The sample consisted of PBMCs. These TCRs come from a man aged 18 to 29 in good health and CMV-seropositive. Each CDR3 is given with its conserved first and last residue. The D gene is left open where the match is weak. Part of the rows lack a size; the others show once, few, many or a class for expanded clones.

CDR3nt,CDR3aa,d_gene,abundance,v_gene,j_gene
TGTGCCAGCAGCTTCTCCAGGGGTGGAACTGAAGCTTTCTTT,CASSFSRGGTEAFF,NA,once,TRBV7-8,TRBJ1-1
TGTGCCACCAGCAGAGATCTCCGAGGCCAAGGACAGGGGATAGGAACTAATGAAAAACTGTTTTTT,CATSRDLRGQGQGIGTNEKLFF,TRBD1,NA,TRBV15,TRBJ1-4
TGTGCCACCAACAGGGTTTATAGCAATCAGCCCCAGCATTTT,CATNRVYSNQPQHF,NA,NA,TRBV6-5,TRBJ1-5
TGTGCCAGCAGCGGGACACCCTATGGCTACACCTTC,CASSGTPYGYTF,NA,NA,TRBV9,TRBJ1-2
TGCGCCAGCAGCTTACGGAGCGGGGGGGTTCAAGAGACCCAGTACTTC,CASSLRSGGVQETQYF,TRBD2,NA,TRBV5-1,TRBJ2-5
TGTGCCTGGAGTGTACGGCAGGAGGGCGAGCAGTACTTC,CAWSVRQEGEQYF,NA,once,TRBV30,TRBJ2-7
TGCGCCAGCAGCCAAGAACGGGAATGGGAGCAGTACTTC,CASSQEREWEQYF,NA,NA,TRBV4-1,TRBJ2-7
TGTGCCAGCAGCGCCCTCGGGTTGGGCACAGATACGCAGTATTTT,CASSALGLGTDTQYF,NA,NA,TRBV9,TRBJ2-3
TGTGCCAGCAGGGGGGGCAATGAGCAGTTCTTC,CASRGGNEQFF,NA,few,TRBV6-5,TRBJ2-1
TGTGCCAGCAGTTACTCGAAGCCTCTAAACTACGAGCAGTACTTC,CASSYSKPLNYEQYF,NA,NA,TRBV6-5,TRBJ2-7
TGTGCCAGCAGTCGGGGGGTCCACGAGCAGTACTTC,CASSRGVHEQYF,TRBD2,NA,TRBV2,TRBJ2-7
TGTGCCAGCAACTACAGGGGACGTCAGCCCCAGCATTTT,CASNYRGRQPQHF,TRBD1,NA,TRBV7-6,TRBJ1-5
TGCGCCAGCAGTTCGGGGACTAGCTCTGAAGTTTACGAGCAGTACTTC,CASSSGTSSEVYEQYF,TRBD2,NA,TRBV10-2,TRBJ2-7
TGTGCCAGCAGTTTAGGGAGCAGGGGGCGCGAGCAGTTCTTC,CASSLGSRGREQFF,TRBD1,NA,TRBV28,TRBJ2-1
TGCGCCAGCAGTGCCTCTCCCGGGACAGGAGATGAAAAACTGTTTTTT,CASSASPGTGDEKLFF,TRBD1,NA,TRBV10-2,TRBJ1-4
TGTGCCAGTAGTAGCGTCGGGTGGACTGAAGCTTTCTTT,CASSSVGWTEAFF,NA,NA,TRBV19,TRBJ1-1
TGTGCCAGCTCGTACTCGGGAACAGGGGGCTACAATGAGCAGTTCTTC,CASSYSGTGGYNEQFF,TRBD1,NA,TRBV18,TRBJ2-1
TGTGCCAGCACTAGGGAGGGTGTAATCACTGAAGCTTTCTTT,CASTREGVITEAFF,NA,few,TRBV6-1,TRBJ1-1
TGTGCCAGCAGCTTAGCAGGGAGTACCGGGGAGCTGTTTTTT,CASSLAGSTGELFF,NA,NA,TRBV7-9,TRBJ2-2
TGTGCCAGCAGCTCGGGGGGAGGGTCCACAGATACGCAGTATTTT,CASSSGGGSTDTQYF,TRBD2,NA,TRBV7-3,TRBJ2-3
TGTGCCAGCAGGGGACAGGCTTCAGGTGGAAACACCATATATTTT,CASRGQASGGNTIYF,TRBD1,NA,TRBV2,TRBJ1-3
TGTGCCAGCAGCTTGATATTTAGCGGGGGCCGCGGCATGGGAGAGCAGTTCTTC,CASSLIFSGGRGMGEQFF,TRBD2,once,TRBV5-4,TRBJ2-1
TGTGCCAGCAGTTTGGCGGGGGGATACACAGATACGCAGTATTTT,CASSLAGGYTDTQYF,TRBD2,NA,TRBV27,TRBJ2-3
TGTGCCAGCAGCTTCCGGACAGAAGAGACCCAGTACTTC,CASSFRTEETQYF,NA,few,TRBV13,TRBJ2-5
TGCGCCAGCAGCCTGGGACTAGCGGGGGTGGATGATACGCAGTATTTT,CASSLGLAGVDDTQYF,TRBD2,NA,TRBV5-1,TRBJ2-3
TGTGCCAGCAGTCTAATCGGCAGGGGAGAGACCCAGTACTTC,CASSLIGRGETQYF,NA,NA,TRBV27,TRBJ2-5
TGCGCCAGCAGCCGAGCGGGGGCGCTCACAGATACGCAGTATTTT,CASSRAGALTDTQYF,TRBD2,NA,TRBV4-1,TRBJ2-3
TGTGCCAGCAGTGGTGGACTAGCGGGGGAGGGGGGGACAGATACGCAGTATTTT,CASSGGLAGEGGTDTQYF,TRBD2,NA,TRBV6-1,TRBJ2-3
TGTGCCAGCAGTTTATCTATCTTAGCGAGGTCTGAAGATACGCAGTATTTT,CASSLSILARSEDTQYF,NA,NA,TRBV28,TRBJ2-3
TGTGCCAGCAGCTTGGGGGCGACTGGAAACACCATATATTTT,CASSLGATGNTIYF,NA,NA,TRBV7-2,TRBJ1-3
TGTGCCAGCAGTGCTAGCGGGGGGTATAATGAGCAGTTCTTC,CASSASGGYNEQFF,TRBD2,NA,TRBV6-4,TRBJ2-1
TGTGCCAGCAGCTCGCCCGGACTAGCGGGGGGAATCAACATTCAGTACTTC,CASSSPGLAGGINIQYF,TRBD2,NA,TRBV5-4,TRBJ2-4
TGTGCCAGCAGTCAACGACAGGGACCAGAAGCTTTCTTT,CASSQRQGPEAFF,TRBD1,NA,TRBV27,TRBJ1-1
TGTGCCAGCAGCGTAGCTCCGGCGGGGGCGGATGAGCAGTTCTTC,CASSVAPAGADEQFF,NA,NA,TRBV9,TRBJ2-1
TGTGCCAGTAGTATCGGGACAGCCAATCAGCCCCAGCATTTT,CASSIGTANQPQHF,TRBD1,NA,TRBV19,TRBJ1-5
TGTGCCAGCAGCCCCTTAGGGGGAGATGAAGCTTTCTTT,CASSPLGGDEAFF,NA,NA,TRBV7-3,TRBJ1-1
TGTGCCAGCAGCTTGCAAGCTCACAATGAGCAGTTCTTC,CASSLQAHNEQFF,NA,NA,TRBV5-5,TRBJ2-1
TGTGCCAGCAGTTTATCTCGCGGCGGCTACGAGCAGTACTTC,CASSLSRGGYEQYF,NA,NA,TRBV27,TRBJ2-7
TGTGCCAGCAGTCTCAGGGAAAACTATGGCTACACCTTC,CASSLRENYGYTF,NA,NA,TRBV6-5,TRBJ1-2
TGTGCCTGGAGTGTAAGTATGGGGAGGGATACGCAGTATTTT,CAWSVSMGRDTQYF,NA,NA,TRBV30,TRBJ2-3
TGCGCCAGCAGTAACAGGGATTCGGCCAAAAACATTCAGTACTTC,CASSNRDSAKNIQYF,NA,NA,TRBV10-1,TRBJ2-4
TGTGCCACCTCACCGGGACAGGGGTATGGCTACACCTTC,CATSPGQGYGYTF,TRBD1,NA,TRBV28,TRBJ1-2
TGTGCCAGCAGTTCTAGCGGGGGAACAGATACGCAGTATTTT,CASSSSGGTDTQYF,TRBD2,NA,TRBV6-4,TRBJ2-3
TGCGCCAGCAGCCCTCTAACTAGCTCTGCCGGGGAGCTGTTTTTT,CASSPLTSSAGELFF,NA,NA,TRBV5-1,TRBJ2-2
TGTGCCACCGCAAGGGGGCATACGAACACCGGGGAGCTGTTTTTT,CATARGHTNTGELFF,TRBD1,NA,TRBV6-5,TRBJ2-2
TGTGCCAGTAGTCCGTCAGGACAGGGGGCAGCTTTCTTT,CASSPSGQGAAFF,TRBD1,NA,TRBV19,TRBJ1-1
TGTGCCAGCAGCTTATCAGGGGGCTATGGAAACACCATATATTTT,CASSLSGGYGNTIYF,TRBD1,NA,TRBV7-3,TRBJ1-3
TGCGCCAGCAGCTCAGTTAGCAATCAGCCCCAGCATTTT,CASSSVSNQPQHF,NA,NA,TRBV4-1,TRBJ1-5
TGTGCCAGCAGTTACTCTGACCGGGTCGCCTACGAGCAGTACTTC,CASSYSDRVAYEQYF,NA,once,TRBV6-5,TRBJ2-7
TGTGCCAGCAGGGGGAGGGAATACGAGCAGTACTTC,CASRGREYEQYF,TRBD2,NA,TRBV28,TRBJ2-7
TGTGCCACCAGCAGAGAGGCAGCGGGGGAGAACACTGAAGCTTTCTTT,CATSREAAGENTEAFF,NA,NA,TRBV15,TRBJ1-1